This T cell receptor beta chain was observed in a study of cytomegalovirus exposure and HLA in healthy donors. About the study: About 84% of 398 genotyped donors fell in the Caucasian-associated ancestry cluster. Overall study findings and caveats: There were reportedly fewer N-insertions in an Asian-associated ancestry cluster than the approximately 640-donor mean, in a later analysis. A link between a missense DCLRE1C variant and TCR beta V- and J-gene trimming emerged from a later analysis.

This PCR relied on a set of 60 Vbeta primers and 13 Jbeta primers. Data came from immunoSEQ multiplex PCR; TCRdb stores just in-frame clones and leaves some out. The sample includes 250,000 to 350,000 clones, roughly 89% of them seen just once. Unrecorded immune exposure was likely among donors, who were nominally healthy when sampled. A remark on this clone: Its antigen remains unidentified.

V was cut by 8 bases and J by 3 bases, with 17 bases left in between. This CDR3 is 15 amino acids long. Germline CDR1 MDHEN, CDR2 SYDVKM. Sequences were obtained from PBMCs. The clonotype was recovered from a man aged 35-49 years in good health and CMV-seropositive. The rearrangement joins TRBV28 to TRBJ1-5; D might be TRBD1 (6 bases). The CDR3 DNA reads as TGTGCCAGCGTTCTTGGGGGGGCTTTCAATCAGCCCCAGCATTTT. Protein sequence: CASVLGGAFNQPQHF.